This T cell receptor (beta chain) was sequenced in a study of T cell responses to AZD1222 COVID-19 vaccine. Across the study: Investigators merged groups given second doses at roughly 4 or roughly 12 weeks.

The study's findings and limits: The study sampled repertoires only after the peak T cell response. Donors were mostly white British, more females; clonal diversity possibly underestimated. In the spike-specific TCR repertoire, nearly half reportedly target unmutated variant regions.

CDR1 and CDR2 (germline): MNHEY, SMNVEV (reference sequence). The CDR3 has 12 amino acids. V shed 4 bases, J shed 15 bases, and the junction held 4 bases outside the gene matches. Here immunoSEQ multiplex PCR was the method, and the copy in TCRdb shows in-frame clones only, minus some. The sample has approximately 70,000 clones, more than 80% seen once; the top ten hold under 3%. Comments on this clone: The antigen remains unidentified.

The clonotype comes from an adult in good health. The chain recombines TRBV27 with TRBJ2-3, with 13 positions matching TRBD2. The starting material was peripheral blood, obtained on day 0 of AZD1222 vaccination. The CDR3 protein is CASSSTSGGAYF. Written as DNA, the CDR3 is TGTGCCAGCAGTTCCACTAGCGGGGGGGCCTATTTT.